Listed below are T cell receptor beta chains from one sample, sequenced in a study of blood T cell repertoires in COVID-19. Clones were sequenced by immunoSEQ multiplex PCR, and TCRdb holds only the in-frame ones, with some missing. The sample holds 120,000 or so clones; approximately 74% are singletons and the top ten take around 5.9%. The material sequenced was peripheral blood. The receptor set was obtained from a man aged 55-75 years with acute or convalescent COVID-19. Each CDR3 is given with its conserved first and last residue. D genes are given only for firm matches. Not all rows give a size; the values are once, few, many and, for expanded clones, a class.

v_call: TRBV2
clone_size: few
j_call: TRBJ1-2
d_call: TRBD1
cdr3_nt: TGTGCCAGCAGTGAGGGGCAGGGGGCGGCCTATGGCTACACCTTC
cdr3_aa: CASSEGQGAAYGYTF

v_call: TRBV7-8
clone_size: -
j_call: TRBJ2-3
d_call: TRBD2
cdr3_nt: TGTGCCAGCGGTCCATATAAGACTAGCGGGGGGGCCGGCACAGATACGCAGTATTTT
cdr3_aa: CASGPYKTSGGAGTDTQYF

v_call: TRBV5-1
clone_size: -
j_call: TRBJ2-1
d_call: -
cdr3_nt: TGCGCCAGCAGCTTGGGGAGCGGCCCCTACAATGAGCAGTTCTTC
cdr3_aa: CASSLGSGPYNEQFF

v_call: TRBV6-1
clone_size: -
j_call: TRBJ2-7
d_call: -
cdr3_nt: TGTGCCAGCAGTGAACGTCAGGGATTCCGGTCCTACGAGCAGTACTTC
cdr3_aa: CASSERQGFRSYEQYF

v_call: TRBV7-6
clone_size: -
j_call: TRBJ1-5
d_call: -
cdr3_nt: TGTGCCAGCAGCCGTGAGGGCAATCAGCCCCAGCATTTT
cdr3_aa: CASSREGNQPQHF

v_call: TRBV12-3/TRBV12-4
clone_size: -
j_call: TRBJ2-7
d_call: -
cdr3_nt: TGTGCCAGCAGTCTGGACATATCATACGAGCAGTACTTC
cdr3_aa: CASSLDISYEQYF

v_call: TRBV11-2
clone_size: -
j_call: TRBJ2-1
d_call: TRBD2
cdr3_nt: TGTGCCAGCAGCTTTTGGGCAACCCTGGGTAGCGGGAGGACGAATGAGCAGTTCTTC
cdr3_aa: CASSFWATLGSGRTNEQFF

v_call: TRBV6-6
clone_size: once
j_call: TRBJ1-6
d_call: TRBD1
cdr3_nt: TGTGCCAGCATGCAGGGGGCGAATTCACCCCTCCACTTT
cdr3_aa: CASMQGANSPLHF

v_call: TRBV11-3
clone_size: once
j_call: TRBJ1-5
d_call: TRBD1
cdr3_nt: TGTGCCAGCAGCGTTGGGACAGGGAAAAATCAGCCCCAGCATTTT
cdr3_aa: CASSVGTGKNQPQHF

v_call: TRBV18
clone_size: few
j_call: TRBJ2-4
d_call: -
cdr3_nt: TGTGCCAGCTCAGGACCCCCCAGGGGAAACATTCAGTACTTC
cdr3_aa: CASSGPPRGNIQYF

v_call: TRBV6-5
clone_size: few
j_call: TRBJ2-5
d_call: -
cdr3_nt: TGTGCCAGCAGGAGACAGGTCGGGCAAGAGACCCAGTACTTC
cdr3_aa: CASRRQVGQETQYF

v_call: TRBV11-2
clone_size: -
j_call: TRBJ1-2
d_call: TRBD1
cdr3_nt: TGTGCCAGCAGCCAAACAAGACAGGGGAACTATGGCTACACCTTC
cdr3_aa: CASSQTRQGNYGYTF

v_call: TRBV7-2
clone_size: -
j_call: TRBJ1-1
d_call: -
cdr3_nt: TGTGCCAGCAGCTTAGTACAGGCGAACACTGAAGCTTTCTTT
cdr3_aa: CASSLVQANTEAFF

v_call: TRBV24-1
clone_size: -
j_call: TRBJ2-3
d_call: -
cdr3_nt: TGTGCCACCAGATCAGCTGGCGGTACAGATACGCAGTATTTT
cdr3_aa: CATRSAGGTDTQYF

v_call: TRBV5-4
clone_size: -
j_call: TRBJ1-1
d_call: TRBD1
cdr3_nt: TGTGCCAGCAGCTTCCTACAGGGGAGAGCTTTCTTT
cdr3_aa: CASSFLQGRAFF

v_call: TRBV27
clone_size: -
j_call: TRBJ1-2
d_call: -
cdr3_nt: TGTGCCAGCAGTCCCACGGGGACAAGGTATGGGGTCTATGGCTACACCTTC
cdr3_aa: CASSPTGTRYGVYGYTF

v_call: TRBV5-6
clone_size: -
j_call: TRBJ1-5
d_call: -
cdr3_nt: TGTGCCAGCAGCTTAAGACAGGACAATCAGCCCCAGCATTTT
cdr3_aa: CASSLRQDNQPQHF

v_call: TRBV2
clone_size: -
j_call: TRBJ2-1
d_call: TRBD2
cdr3_nt: TGTGCCAGCAGTGGGGTAGCGGGAGGTAATGAGCAGTTCTTC
cdr3_aa: CASSGVAGGNEQFF

v_call: TRBV6-6
clone_size: few
j_call: TRBJ1-1
d_call: TRBD1
cdr3_nt: TGTGCCAGCAGCCGGGGGACAGGGGTAGTGAACACTGAAGCTTTCTTT
cdr3_aa: CASSRGTGVVNTEAFF

v_call: TRBV5-1
clone_size: -
j_call: TRBJ2-3
d_call: -
cdr3_nt: TGCGCCAGCAGCTTGTCAGGGGCCCCCACAGATACGCAGTATTTT
cdr3_aa: CASSLSGAPTDTQYF

v_call: TRBV12-5
clone_size: -
j_call: TRBJ2-2
d_call: -
cdr3_nt: TGTGCTAGTGCTTCATTTTGGGGGCAGGGGAGAGGCGGGGAGCTGTTTTTT
cdr3_aa: CASASFWGQGRGGELFF

v_call: TRBV24-1
clone_size: -
j_call: TRBJ2-3
d_call: TRBD1
cdr3_nt: TGTGCCACCAGTGACCTGGGACAGGGATCCACAGATACGCAGTATTTT
cdr3_aa: CATSDLGQGSTDTQYF

v_call: TRBV18
clone_size: -
j_call: TRBJ1-2
d_call: -
cdr3_nt: TGTGCCAGCTCCGTGGGGCGAACTAACTATGGCTACACCTTC
cdr3_aa: CASSVGRTNYGYTF

v_call: TRBV11-2
clone_size: few
j_call: TRBJ2-7
d_call: -
cdr3_nt: TGTGCCAGCAGCTTATACGGGAGACCCTACGAGCAGTACTTC
cdr3_aa: CASSLYGRPYEQYF

v_call: TRBV24-1
clone_size: -
j_call: TRBJ2-2
d_call: TRBD2
cdr3_nt: TGTGCCACCAGTGATTTGTCCTCCGGGAGGACCGGGGAGCTGTTTTTT
cdr3_aa: CATSDLSSGRTGELFF

v_call: TRBV2
clone_size: -
j_call: TRBJ2-1
d_call: -
cdr3_nt: TGTGCCAGCAGCCGTAGTTTACTCAATGAGCAGTTCTTC
cdr3_aa: CASSRSLLNEQFF

v_call: TRBV5-1
clone_size: -
j_call: TRBJ2-1
d_call: TRBD2
cdr3_nt: TGCGCCAGCAGCTTGGCCTTAGCGGGGCCGGGGAATGAGCAGTTCTTC
cdr3_aa: CASSLALAGPGNEQFF

v_call: TRBV7-2
clone_size: once
j_call: TRBJ1-1
d_call: TRBD1
cdr3_nt: TGTGCCAGCAAGTACAGGGGAGGGAACACTGAAGCTTTCTTT
cdr3_aa: CASKYRGGNTEAFF

v_call: TRBV7-3
clone_size: -
j_call: TRBJ1-1
d_call: -
cdr3_nt: TGTGCCAGCACCTCGGGGACTGAAGCTTTCTTT
cdr3_aa: CASTSGTEAFF

v_call: TRBV5-6
clone_size: -
j_call: TRBJ1-2
d_call: -
cdr3_nt: TGTGCCAGCAGCCTCGGTCCATCCCCTACTAACTATGGCTACACCTTC
cdr3_aa: CASSLGPSPTNYGYTF

v_call: TRBV18
clone_size: -
j_call: TRBJ2-7
d_call: TRBD1
cdr3_nt: TGTGCCAGCTCACCACTCGGAGACAGGGCCTACGAGCAGTACTTC
cdr3_aa: CASSPLGDRAYEQYF

v_call: TRBV9
clone_size: -
j_call: TRBJ1-1
d_call: -
cdr3_nt: TGTGCCAGCAGCGTAGGAACCGTCGGGGGGCACATGAACACTGAAGCTTTCTTT
cdr3_aa: CASSVGTVGGHMNTEAFF

v_call: TRBV7-8
clone_size: few
j_call: TRBJ2-3
d_call: TRBD2
cdr3_nt: TGTGCCAGCAGCTTTCAGCCGGGAGGGGGAGATACGCAGTATTTT
cdr3_aa: CASSFQPGGGDTQYF

v_call: TRBV14
clone_size: -
j_call: TRBJ2-7
d_call: -
cdr3_nt: TGTGCCAGCAGCCAGATTGGAGGCTACGAGCAGTACTTC
cdr3_aa: CASSQIGGYEQYF

v_call: TRBV5-1
clone_size: -
j_call: TRBJ2-5
d_call: TRBD1
cdr3_nt: TGCGCCAGCAGGGGGACAGGAGGACAAGAGACCCAGTACTTC
cdr3_aa: CASRGTGGQETQYF

v_call: TRBV30
clone_size: -
j_call: TRBJ1-6
d_call: -
cdr3_nt: TGTGCCTGGAGCCTATTACAGGGATATAATTCACCCCTCCACTTT
cdr3_aa: CAWSLLQGYNSPLHF

v_call: TRBV19
clone_size: -
j_call: TRBJ2-3
d_call: -
cdr3_nt: TGTGCCAGTAGTATCCTCCCCACAGATACGCAGTATTTT
cdr3_aa: CASSILPTDTQYF

v_call: TRBV19
clone_size: -
j_call: TRBJ1-1
d_call: TRBD1
cdr3_nt: TGTGCCAGTAGTACTTTGACAGGGCCCACTGAAGCTTTCTTT
cdr3_aa: CASSTLTGPTEAFF

v_call: TRBV7-8
clone_size: once
j_call: TRBJ1-5
d_call: -
cdr3_nt: TGTGCCAGCAGCTTATTTCAGGGTCGGGGCAATCAGCCCCAGCATTTT
cdr3_aa: CASSLFQGRGNQPQHF

v_call: TRBV5-1
clone_size: -
j_call: TRBJ2-1
d_call: TRBD2
cdr3_nt: TGCGCCAGCAGCTTCGCGCTAGCGGGGTACAATGAGCAGTTCTTC
cdr3_aa: CASSFALAGYNEQFF

v_call: TRBV15
clone_size: -
j_call: TRBJ1-2
d_call: TRBD1
cdr3_nt: TGTGCCACCAGCAAGGCAGGGGGCTACTATGGCTACACCTTC
cdr3_aa: CATSKAGGYYGYTF

v_call: TRBV5-4
clone_size: few
j_call: TRBJ2-1
d_call: TRBD2
cdr3_nt: TGTGCCAGCAGCTTGGTGGCTCTAGCGGGGATTGCCAGCGAGCAGTTCTTC
cdr3_aa: CASSLVALAGIASEQFF

v_call: TRBV11-2
clone_size: once
j_call: TRBJ1-2
d_call: -
cdr3_nt: TGTGCCAGCAGCGAGCTAACAGGGAACTATGGCTACACCTTC
cdr3_aa: CASSELTGNYGYTF

v_call: TRBV28
clone_size: -
j_call: TRBJ1-2
d_call: -
cdr3_nt: TGTGCCACCCTTTATAACTATGGCTACACCTTC
cdr3_aa: CATLYNYGYTF

v_call: TRBV6-1
clone_size: -
j_call: TRBJ1-1
d_call: -
cdr3_nt: TGTGCCAGCAGTGAGAGGATAATAACTGAAGCTTTCTTT
cdr3_aa: CASSERIITEAFF

v_call: TRBV5-1
clone_size: few
j_call: TRBJ2-2
d_call: TRBD2
cdr3_nt: TGCGCCAGCAGGCGCCAAGCGGGGGGGCCGGACACCGGGGAGCTGTTTTTT
cdr3_aa: CASRRQAGGPDTGELFF

v_call: TRBV18
clone_size: once
j_call: TRBJ1-2
d_call: -
cdr3_nt: TGTGCCAGCTCACCAGGGGGGATTGGACAAACCTATGGCTACACCTTC
cdr3_aa: CASSPGGIGQTYGYTF

v_call: TRBV10-3
clone_size: -
j_call: TRBJ1-2
d_call: TRBD1
cdr3_nt: TGTGCCATCAGTGACACCCTGGACAGGGGGAGGAACTATGGCTACACCTTC
cdr3_aa: CAISDTLDRGRNYGYTF